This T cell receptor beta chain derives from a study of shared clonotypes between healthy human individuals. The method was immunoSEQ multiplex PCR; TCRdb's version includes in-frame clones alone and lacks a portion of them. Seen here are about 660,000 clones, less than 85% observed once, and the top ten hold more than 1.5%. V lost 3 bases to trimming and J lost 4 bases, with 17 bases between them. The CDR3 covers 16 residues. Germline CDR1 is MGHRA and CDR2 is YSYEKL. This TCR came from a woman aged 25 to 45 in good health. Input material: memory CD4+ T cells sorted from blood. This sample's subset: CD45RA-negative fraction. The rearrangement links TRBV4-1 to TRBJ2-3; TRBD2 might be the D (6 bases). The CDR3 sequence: CASSQGGAPVADTQYF. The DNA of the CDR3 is TGCGCCAGCAGCCAGGGCGGGGCCCCGGTGGCAGATACGCAGTATTTT.